The rows below give T cell receptor beta chains drawn from one sample of a study of blood T cell repertoires in COVID-19. Only in-frame clones appear in the TCRdb table, and some are missing; sequencing was by immunoSEQ multiplex PCR. The table records roughly 200,000 clones, roughly four fifths of them present only once. Sequencing was performed on peripheral blood. The receptors come from a man between 45 and 60 years old with active or convalescent COVID-19. CDR3s include the opening cysteine and the closing phenylalanine or tryptophan. The D gene is left open where the match is weak. Clone size is stated in some rows and not others, as once, few, many or a class when expanded.

J: TRBJ1-3
V: TRBV6-5
size: few
D: NA
DNA: TGTGCCAGCAGGTGGGGGGAAAATTCTGGAAACACCATATATTTT
CDR3: CASRWGENSGNTIYF

J: TRBJ2-7
V: TRBV3-1/TRBV3-2
size: NA
D: NA
DNA: TGTGCCAGCAGGGCGGGGGCTGGTGGCTACGAGCAGTACTTC
CDR3: CASRAGAGGYEQYF

J: TRBJ1-2
V: TRBV20-1
size: once
D: NA
DNA: TGCAGTGCCCCGACAATCCCTGGCTACACCTTC
CDR3: CSAPTIPGYTF

J: TRBJ2-5
V: TRBV7-2
size: NA
D: NA
DNA: TGTGCCAGCAGCTTAGCCGGAGAGACCCAGTACTTC
CDR3: CASSLAGETQYF

J: TRBJ1-4
V: TRBV7-2
size: NA
D: NA
DNA: TGTGCCAGCAGCCCGAGGGAGTCCTGGGAAAAACTGTTTTTT
CDR3: CASSPRESWEKLFF

J: TRBJ1-5
V: TRBV19
size: NA
D: NA
DNA: TGTGCCAGTAGTATACAGGGTAAGGATCAGCCCCAGCATTTT
CDR3: CASSIQGKDQPQHF

J: TRBJ1-5
V: TRBV9
size: NA
D: TRBD1
DNA: TGTGCCAGCAGCGTCTCAGGGGGTCTCAATCAGCCCCAGCATTTT
CDR3: CASSVSGGLNQPQHF

J: TRBJ2-3
V: TRBV13
size: NA
D: TRBD2
DNA: TGTGCCAGCAGCACCGGGGGGGCAGATACGCAGTATTTT
CDR3: CASSTGGADTQYF

J: TRBJ2-7
V: TRBV4-1
size: NA
D: NA
DNA: TGCGCCAGCAGCCAAGATCCCGGACTAAGCTCCTACGAGCAGTACTTC
CDR3: CASSQDPGLSSYEQYF

J: TRBJ2-7
V: TRBV4-1
size: NA
D: TRBD1
DNA: TGCGCCAGCAGCAACAGGGGCGAGCAGTACTTC
CDR3: CASSNRGEQYF

J: TRBJ2-3
V: TRBV9
size: few
D: TRBD2
DNA: TGTGCCAGCAGCTCACTAGCGAGCCGAGATACGCAGTATTTT
CDR3: CASSSLASRDTQYF

J: TRBJ2-3
V: TRBV4-3
size: NA
D: TRBD2
DNA: TGCGCCAGCAGCCTCGGGACTAGCGGGGCGGATACGCAGTATTTT
CDR3: CASSLGTSGADTQYF

J: TRBJ1-1
V: TRBV18
size: NA
D: NA
DNA: TGTGCCAGCTCACCAAAAGCGAACACTGAAGCTTTCTTT
CDR3: CASSPKANTEAFF

J: TRBJ1-2
V: TRBV12-3/TRBV12-4
size: NA
D: TRBD1
DNA: TGTGCCAGCAGTTTGGACAGGGCGGCTGGCTACACCTTC
CDR3: CASSLDRAAGYTF

J: TRBJ2-5
V: TRBV15
size: NA
D: NA
DNA: TGTGCCACCAGCAAGGTGGGGGGTAGGGAGACCCAGTACTTC
CDR3: CATSKVGGRETQYF

J: TRBJ2-7
V: TRBV6-5
size: NA
D: TRBD1
DNA: TGTGCCAGCTACCTAAATCCGGGACAGACCTACGAGCAGTACTTC
CDR3: CASYLNPGQTYEQYF

J: TRBJ2-7
V: TRBV19
size: NA
D: NA
DNA: TGTGCCAGTAGTAGATCCGGGGAACCCTACGAGCAGTACTTC
CDR3: CASSRSGEPYEQYF

J: TRBJ1-4
V: TRBV9
size: NA
D: NA
DNA: TGTGCCAGCAGCGTAACTCGATCTAATGAAAAACTGTTTTTT
CDR3: CASSVTRSNEKLFF

J: TRBJ2-3
V: TRBV4-2
size: NA
D: TRBD2
DNA: TGTGCCAGCAGCCAAGACACGACTAGCGGGGGGTCTAGCACAGATACGCAGTATTTT
CDR3: CASSQDTTSGGSSTDTQYF

J: TRBJ1-2
V: TRBV27
size: NA
D: NA
DNA: TGTGCCAGCAGTTTAGGGGGGTGGGGCTATGGCTACACCTTC
CDR3: CASSLGGWGYGYTF

J: TRBJ1-2
V: TRBV2
size: NA
D: TRBD1
DNA: TGTGCCAGCCGAGGATCCGGGACAGGGGGCAGCTACACCTTC
CDR3: CASRGSGTGGSYTF

J: TRBJ2-7
V: TRBV5-1
size: NA
D: TRBD1
DNA: TGCGCCAGCAGCCCTCGCCGACAGGGCTACGAGCAGTACTTC
CDR3: CASSPRRQGYEQYF

J: TRBJ2-7
V: TRBV2
size: few
D: TRBD2
DNA: TGTGCCAGCAGCGGGCGGCGGGGGACTTCCTACGAGCAGTACTTC
CDR3: CASSGRRGTSYEQYF

J: TRBJ2-1
V: TRBV7-9
size: NA
D: NA
DNA: TGTGCCAGCAGCTTAGCGCACAGAAACAATGAGCAGTTCTTC
CDR3: CASSLAHRNNEQFF